This T cell receptor (beta chain) was retrieved from a study of blood T cell repertoires in COVID-19. Study-level information: Samples of COVID-19 (acute and convalescent) were obtained from the United States, Italy and Spain. Sample material is recorded as cDNA or gDNA derived from T cells, B-cell-depleted T cells, or PBMCs.

The CDR3 is 15 amino acids. Germline V gene sequence: CDR1 SGHAT, CDR2 FQNNGV. V gave up 1 base and J gave up 3 bases, with 13 bases separating them. The authors' processing: Nucleated cell counts were estimated from reference gene primer amplification. Only in-frame clones appear in the TCRdb table, and some are missing; sequencing was by immunoSEQ multiplex PCR. V, J and clone size were drawn from that table, and D and trimming were deduced from the DNA. The table lists 85,000 to 95,000 clones, 80% to 90% of them singletons. This sequence was found in a human donor with acute or convalescent COVID-19. The donor label of this sample is uncertain. The specimen sequenced was peripheral blood. The chain couples TRBV11-2 to TRBJ2-7, with D perhaps TRBD1 (6 bases). The CDR3 reads CASSLVMGAFYEQYF. The CDR3 bases are TGTGCCAGCAGCTTAGTCATGGGGGCTTTCTACGAGCAGTACTTC.